The 17 T cell receptor beta chains below all came from one sample that was sequenced in a study of T cell repertoires in cytomegalovirus infection. TCRdb redid the calling of the reads with MiXCR, one entry per CDR3 protein. Seen here are more than 45,000 distinct CDR3 sequences, 25% to 40% observed once, and the top ten hold nearly 70%. These receptors have no known antigen. The sequencing input was PBMCs, sequenced either directly or after in vitro stimulation (not recorded which). These receptors were collected from a human donor in good health (CMV status not recorded). Some clones in this sample may be carry-over from other donors' samples.

In this sample, this clonotype turned up a few times. The chain combines TRBV6-2 or TRBV6-3 with TRBJ2-1; D is uncertain. The CDR3 is 13 residues long. CDR1 and CDR2 (germline): MNHEY, SVGEGT. Trimming took 6 bases from V and 0 from J, leaving 6 bases between them. CDR3 bases: TGTGCCAGCAGGAACAGCTCCTACAATGAGCAGTTCTTC. Its translation is CASRNSSYNEQFF.

Worth noting for this clonotype: An end of the junction does not agree with germline; a read error may underlie this. The chain is built from TRBV18 and TRBJ2-1, with D perhaps TRBD1 (6 bases). The CDR3 covers 14 residues. CDR1 KGHSH and CDR2 LQKENI come from the germline V gene. The CDR3 DNA reads as TGTTCCAGCTCGAGGGGGAGCTCCTACAATGAGCAGTTCTTC. Translation gives CSSSRGSSYNEQFF.

This clonotype has just a few counts. The chain employs TRBV19 and TRBJ1-2; TRBD1 is a possible D gene (6 bases). Germline CDR1 LNHDA, CDR2 SQIVND (reference sequence). The CDR3 length is 17 residues. The V end lost 5 bases, the J end lost 6 bases, and 25 bases lay between the germline ends. The CDR3 sequence: CASSSLPLRGGQDGYTF. DNA of the CDR3: TGTGCCAGTAGTTCCCTGCCGCTGCGTGGGGGGCAGGATGGCTACACCTTC.

The CDR3 is CASSEGQRIYNEQFF. CDR3 coding DNA: TGTGCCAGCAGCGAGGGACAGAGAATATACAATGAGCAGTTCTTC. The chain combines TRBV6-1 with TRBJ2-1; TRBD1 matches 7 bases. There are 15 residues in the CDR3. Per the germline V gene, CDR1 is MNHNS and CDR2 is SASEGT. The J segment lost 4 bases and the V segment lost 6 bases, leaving 9 bases of the junction unmatched.

The chain couples TRBV20-1 to TRBJ2-7; unclear D gene. Germline CDR1 is DFQATT and CDR2 is SNEGSKA (reference sequence). CDR3 size: 14 residues. The V end lost 0 bases, the J end lost 2 bases, and 11 bases lay between the germline ends. The CDR3 nucleotides read TGCAGTGCTAGAGATAATTGGGCAGCCTACGAGCAGTACTTC. Amino acid sequence: CSARDNWAAYEQYF.

This clonotype has just a few counts. This chain links TRBV5-1 with TRBJ2-1, with TRBD1 as a possible D gene (6 bases). The germline V gene encodes CDR1 SGHRS and CDR2 YFSETQ. The CDR3 covers 12 residues. The V gene lost 0 bases and the J gene lost 11 bases, with 9 bases spanning the gap. Here the CDR3 DNA reads TGCGCCAGCAGCTTGGACAGGGCCCAGCAGTTCTTC. It encodes CASSLDRAQQFF.

As regards this clonotype: A much bigger clone sits one base away, suggesting this may be a read error. V gene TRBV7-2 combines with J gene TRBJ2-1, with D maybe TRBD1 (7 bases). Germline V gene data show CDR1 as SGHTA and CDR2 as FQGNSA. The CDR3 is made up of 18 amino acids. In DNA, the CDR3 is TGTGCCAGCAGCTTAGGGTGGGGGGACAGTAGCTCCTACAATGCGCAGTTCTTC. It codes for CASSLGWGDSSSYNAQFF.

The rearrangement uses TRBV7-2 and TRBJ2-1; D is unclear. CDR1 SGHTA and CDR2 FQGNSA come from the germline V gene. The CDR3 covers 11 residues. Trimming stripped 1 base from V and 10 bases from J, with 5 bases between. The CDR3 protein is CASSLVREQFF. Here the CDR3 DNA reads TGTGCCAGCAGCTTAGTCAGGGAGCAGTTCTTC.

This chain connects TRBV7-2 to TRBJ2-4, with 12 bases lining up with TRBD2. Germline V gives CDR1 SGHTA, CDR2 FQGNSA. The CDR3 has 14 amino acids. The V and J ends lost 1 base and 15 bases, in that order; junction bases with no gene match: 7. CDR3 nucleotides: TGTGCCAGCAGCTTAGAAGGACTAGCGGGAAGTCGGTACTTC. Translating gives CASSLEGLAGSRYF.

Written as DNA, the CDR3 is TGTGCCAGCAGCCAGCTAGCGGGAGCGAACGAGCAGTACTTC. As protein: CASSQLAGANEQYF. This chain connects TRBV14 to TRBJ2-7, with TRBD2 matching 10 bases. CDR3 length: 14 residues. The V and J ends lost 3 bases and 5 bases, in that order; junction bases with no gene match: 4. The germline gives CDR1 SGHDN, CDR2 FVKESK.

This chain uses TRBV20-1 with TRBJ2-5, with 7 bases that match TRBD1. V lost 5 bases and J lost 0; bases outside the gene matches: 18. Germline loops: CDR1 DFQATT, CDR2 SNEGSKA (reference sequence). The CDR3 runs to 18 residues. The CDR3: CSAHPGGQVSGHQETQYF. The CDR3 DNA reads as TGCAGTGCTCACCCCGGAGGACAGGTCTCAGGGCACCAAGAGACCCAGTACTTC.

This clonotype was observed many times. The rearrangement joins TRBV7-2 to TRBJ2-7; D is uncertain. Germline CDR1 is SGHTA and CDR2 is FQGNSA. CDR3 length equals 13 residues. V shed 6 bases and J shed 0 bases, with 9 bases lying between them. The CDR3 DNA sequence: TGTGCCAGCAGTCAGTGGAGCTCCTACGAGCAGTACTTC. Translating gives CASSQWSSYEQYF.

This clonotype has more than one count but fewer than ten. This rearrangement joins TRBV4-2 to TRBJ1-3, with a weak D call TRBD1 (5 bases). CDR3 length: 17 residues. Germline V gene data show CDR1 as LGHNA and CDR2 as YNFKEQ. V shed 4 bases and J shed 0 bases, with 16 bases lying between them. DNA of the CDR3: TGTGCCAGCAGCCGAGATGCCGGGACCTTCTCTGGAAACACCATATATTTT. This codes for CASSRDAGTFSGNTIYF.

This clonotype occurred a few times. The chain recombines TRBV11-2 with TRBJ2-3; D gene uncertain. V lost 0 bases, J lost 4 bases, and 5 bases lay in between. The length of the CDR3 is 13 residues. Per germline, CDR1 SGHAT and CDR2 FQNNGV. CDR3 loop: CASSLDRSDTQYF. CDR3 nucleotide sequence: TGTGCCAGCAGCTTAGATAGATCAGATACGCAGTATTTT.

This clonotype came up a few times. The rearrangement uses TRBV2 and TRBJ1-2; D not resolved. Looked up from germline, CDR1 is SNHLY and CDR2 is FYNNEI. The CDR3 runs 15 residues. With 4 bases removed from V and 2 bases from J, the gap between germline ends came to 14 bases. The CDR3 bases are TGTGCCAGCAGTGCCGTTCAGGCTAACAACTATGGCTACACCTTC. Protein: CASSAVQANNYGYTF. The full variable domain, rest sourced from reference TRBV2 and TRBJ1-2, is EPEVTQTPSHQVTQMGQEVILRCVPISNHLYFYWYRQILGQKVEFLVSFYNNEISEKSEIFDDQFSVERPDGSNFTLKIRSTKLEDSAMYFCASSAVQANNYGYTFGSGTRLTVV.

This chain uses TRBV18 with TRBJ1-2; D may be TRBD1 (5 bases). The CDR3 is 14 amino acids. Per germline, CDR1 KGHSH and CDR2 LQKENI. Trimming shortened V by 3 bases and J by 0 bases, and 8 bases separated the two germline ends. The CDR3 region has the DNA TGTGCCAGCTCACCCACGGGGGCTAACTATGGCTACACCTTC. It specifies CASSPTGANYGYTF.

This clonotype has ten or more counts. The genes are TRBV4-1 and TRBJ2-7, with D unresolved. Germline CDR1 and CDR2: MGHRA and YSYEKL. V was shortened by 3 bases and J by 5 bases, with 14 bases between the two germline ends. The CDR3 covers 14 residues. The CDR3 DNA reads as TGCGCCAGCAGCCATAGGACCAGCTATAACGAGCAGTACTTC. This encodes CASSHRTSYNEQYF.